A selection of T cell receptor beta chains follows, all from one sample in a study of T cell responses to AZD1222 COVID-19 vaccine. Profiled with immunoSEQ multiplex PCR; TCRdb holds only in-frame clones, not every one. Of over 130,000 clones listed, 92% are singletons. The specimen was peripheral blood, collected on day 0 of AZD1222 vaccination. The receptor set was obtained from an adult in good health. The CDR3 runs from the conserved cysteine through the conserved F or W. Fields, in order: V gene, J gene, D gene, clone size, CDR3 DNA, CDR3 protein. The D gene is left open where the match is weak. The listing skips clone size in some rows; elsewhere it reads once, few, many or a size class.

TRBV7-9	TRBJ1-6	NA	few	TGTGCCAGCAGCTTAGAAGGGGGGTTTGATTCACCCCTCCACTTT	CASSLEGGFDSPLHF
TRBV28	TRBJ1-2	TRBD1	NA	TGTGCCAGCAGTTTCCGGGACAGGGGGCACGGCTACACCTTC	CASSFRDRGHGYTF
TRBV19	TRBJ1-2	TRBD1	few	TGTGCCAGCACTAGTCCCGGGACAGGGAACCACTATGGCTACACCTTC	CASTSPGTGNHYGYTF
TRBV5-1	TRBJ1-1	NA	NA	TGCGCCAGCAGCAAGGACAGCGGGGTTATTGAAGCTTTCTTT	CASSKDSGVIEAFF
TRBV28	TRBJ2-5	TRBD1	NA	TGTGCCAGCAGTCGCTTTCTCGGACAGGGGGATGGATTGACCCAGTACTTC	CASSRFLGQGDGLTQYF
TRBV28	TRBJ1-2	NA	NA	TGTGCCAGCAGTGCTCCTTGGGGCACTGACTATGGCTACACCTTC	CASSAPWGTDYGYTF
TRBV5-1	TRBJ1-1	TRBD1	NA	TGCGCCAGCAGCTCTACTCCGGGACAGGCGGATGAAGCTTTCTTT	CASSSTPGQADEAFF
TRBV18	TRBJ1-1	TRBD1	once	TGTGCCAGCTCACAGGGACAGGGCACTGAAGCTTTCTTT	CASSQGQGTEAFF
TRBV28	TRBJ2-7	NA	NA	TGTGCCAGTGGATTTGGCGAGCAGTACTTC	CASGFGEQYF
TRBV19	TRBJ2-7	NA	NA	TGTGCCAGTAGTTCTGCACACAGGGTTGATACCTACGAGCAGTACTTC	CASSSAHRVDTYEQYF
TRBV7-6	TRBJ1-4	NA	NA	TGTGCCAGCAGCGCGTATTTGGGTGAAAAACTGTTTTTT	CASSAYLGEKLFF
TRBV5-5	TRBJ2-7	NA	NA	TGTGCCAGCAGCTACCGACCAGGGGGGTACGAGCAGTACTTC	CASSYRPGGYEQYF
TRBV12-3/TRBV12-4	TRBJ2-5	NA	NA	TGTGCCAGCAGGCCCGGGACATTAGAGACCCAGTACTTC	CASRPGTLETQYF
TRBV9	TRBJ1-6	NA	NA	TGTGCCAGCAGCGTAGAAGGGGACCGAAATTCACCCCTCCACTTT	CASSVEGDRNSPLHF
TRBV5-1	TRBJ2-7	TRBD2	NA	TGCGCCAGCAGCCCAAGACTAGCGGGGCCCCACGAGCAGTACTTC	CASSPRLAGPHEQYF
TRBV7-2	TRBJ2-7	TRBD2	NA	TGTGCCAGCAGCTTAGAGCGGGGGGGCCGCGAGCAGTACTTC	CASSLERGGREQYF
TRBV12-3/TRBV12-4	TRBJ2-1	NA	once	TGTGCCAGCAGTACCCTTTACAATGAGCAGTTCTTC	CASSTLYNEQFF
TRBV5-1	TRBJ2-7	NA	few	TGCGCCAGCAGCTTGCCGCAAAACACTGCGGGCGACGAGCAGTACTTC	CASSLPQNTAGDEQYF
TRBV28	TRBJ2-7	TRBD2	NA	TGTGCCAGCACCCCGGGGGGGGATCCAATCTACGAGCAGTACTTC	CASTPGGDPIYEQYF
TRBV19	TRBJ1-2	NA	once	TGTGCCAGTACCGAAACGGCAGTAGCTAACTATGGCTACACCTTC	CASTETAVANYGYTF
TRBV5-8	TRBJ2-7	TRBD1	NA	TGTGCCAGCAGCGCCGGATGGGGACAGGGTCGTCACGAGCAGTACTTC	CASSAGWGQGRHEQYF
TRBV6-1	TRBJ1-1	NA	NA	TGTGCCAGCAGTGATCAGGGTTTCGTCACTGAAGCTTTCTTT	CASSDQGFVTEAFF
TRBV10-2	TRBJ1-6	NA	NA	TGCGCCAGCAGCCTCGCAGGGATCTCACCCCTCCACTTT	CASSLAGISPLHF
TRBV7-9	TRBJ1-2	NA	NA	TGTGCCAGCAGCCCTGGACGGATAGTTTATGGCTACACCTTC	CASSPGRIVYGYTF
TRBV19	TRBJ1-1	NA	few	TGTGCCAGTAGTATAGTCGGACCGGCGAACACTGAAGCTTTCTTT	CASSIVGPANTEAFF
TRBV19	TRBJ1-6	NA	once	TGTGCCAGTAGTAAAAGGACAGCTTATAATTCACCCCTCCACTTT	CASSKRTAYNSPLHF
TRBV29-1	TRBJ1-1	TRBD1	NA	TGCAGCGTTGTGGACAGGGGGCCGGGCACTGAAGCTTTCTTT	CSVVDRGPGTEAFF
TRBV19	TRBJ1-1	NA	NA	TGTGCCAGCGGACAAACGAACACTGAAGCTTTCTTT	CASGQTNTEAFF
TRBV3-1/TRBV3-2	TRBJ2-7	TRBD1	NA	TGTGCCAGCAGCACTCGGACAGGGGGCGCGGGCGAGCAGTACTTC	CASSTRTGGAGEQYF
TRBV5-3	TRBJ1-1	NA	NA	TGTGCCAGAAGCTTGAGAACGCAGGATGGAGACACTGAAGCTTTCTTT	CARSLRTQDGDTEAFF
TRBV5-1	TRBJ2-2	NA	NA	TGCGCCAGCAGCCTCCAGACAGGAACCGGGGAGCTGTTTTTT	CASSLQTGTGELFF
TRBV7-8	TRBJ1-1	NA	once	TGTGCCAGCAGCCCGGAGGTGGCCGCTGAAGCTTTCTTT	CASSPEVAAEAFF
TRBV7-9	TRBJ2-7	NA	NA	TGTGCCAGCAGCTTGAGCGGGCGGGCCTCCTACGAGCAGTACTTC	CASSLSGRASYEQYF
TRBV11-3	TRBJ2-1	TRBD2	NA	TGTGCCAGCAGCTCGGCTAGCGGGGGGGCTATGGAGCAGTTCTTC	CASSSASGGAMEQFF
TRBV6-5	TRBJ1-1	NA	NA	TGTGCCAGCAGTATCCGGGCTGAAGCTTTCTTT	CASSIRAEAFF
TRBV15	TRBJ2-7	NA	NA	TGTGCCACCAGCCGGTCTCTAGGTTCCTACGAGCAGTACTTC	CATSRSLGSYEQYF
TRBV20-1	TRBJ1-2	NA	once	TGCAGTGCTAGTGCAGGGTCCTATGGCTACACCTTC	CSASAGSYGYTF
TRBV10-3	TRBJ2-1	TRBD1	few	TGTGCCATCGGAAGGACAGGGGAAGGCAATGAGCAGTTCTTC	CAIGRTGEGNEQFF
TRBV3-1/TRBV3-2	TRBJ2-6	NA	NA	TGTGCCAGCAGCCAAGTAAACTCTGGGGCCAACGTCCTGACTTTC	CASSQVNSGANVLTF
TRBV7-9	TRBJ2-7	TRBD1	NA	TGTGCCAGCAGCCACACCGGGACAGGGGTTATCCTTCCCTACGAGCAGTACTTC	CASSHTGTGVILPYEQYF
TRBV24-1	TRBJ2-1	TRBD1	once	TGTGCCACCAGTGATTTGGCCCCCGGGACAGGGGGCTACAATGAGCAGTTCTTC	CATSDLAPGTGGYNEQFF
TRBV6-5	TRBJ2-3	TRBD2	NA	TGTGCCACCCAGGGACTATCCCTCGCAGATACGCAGTATTTT	CATQGLSLADTQYF